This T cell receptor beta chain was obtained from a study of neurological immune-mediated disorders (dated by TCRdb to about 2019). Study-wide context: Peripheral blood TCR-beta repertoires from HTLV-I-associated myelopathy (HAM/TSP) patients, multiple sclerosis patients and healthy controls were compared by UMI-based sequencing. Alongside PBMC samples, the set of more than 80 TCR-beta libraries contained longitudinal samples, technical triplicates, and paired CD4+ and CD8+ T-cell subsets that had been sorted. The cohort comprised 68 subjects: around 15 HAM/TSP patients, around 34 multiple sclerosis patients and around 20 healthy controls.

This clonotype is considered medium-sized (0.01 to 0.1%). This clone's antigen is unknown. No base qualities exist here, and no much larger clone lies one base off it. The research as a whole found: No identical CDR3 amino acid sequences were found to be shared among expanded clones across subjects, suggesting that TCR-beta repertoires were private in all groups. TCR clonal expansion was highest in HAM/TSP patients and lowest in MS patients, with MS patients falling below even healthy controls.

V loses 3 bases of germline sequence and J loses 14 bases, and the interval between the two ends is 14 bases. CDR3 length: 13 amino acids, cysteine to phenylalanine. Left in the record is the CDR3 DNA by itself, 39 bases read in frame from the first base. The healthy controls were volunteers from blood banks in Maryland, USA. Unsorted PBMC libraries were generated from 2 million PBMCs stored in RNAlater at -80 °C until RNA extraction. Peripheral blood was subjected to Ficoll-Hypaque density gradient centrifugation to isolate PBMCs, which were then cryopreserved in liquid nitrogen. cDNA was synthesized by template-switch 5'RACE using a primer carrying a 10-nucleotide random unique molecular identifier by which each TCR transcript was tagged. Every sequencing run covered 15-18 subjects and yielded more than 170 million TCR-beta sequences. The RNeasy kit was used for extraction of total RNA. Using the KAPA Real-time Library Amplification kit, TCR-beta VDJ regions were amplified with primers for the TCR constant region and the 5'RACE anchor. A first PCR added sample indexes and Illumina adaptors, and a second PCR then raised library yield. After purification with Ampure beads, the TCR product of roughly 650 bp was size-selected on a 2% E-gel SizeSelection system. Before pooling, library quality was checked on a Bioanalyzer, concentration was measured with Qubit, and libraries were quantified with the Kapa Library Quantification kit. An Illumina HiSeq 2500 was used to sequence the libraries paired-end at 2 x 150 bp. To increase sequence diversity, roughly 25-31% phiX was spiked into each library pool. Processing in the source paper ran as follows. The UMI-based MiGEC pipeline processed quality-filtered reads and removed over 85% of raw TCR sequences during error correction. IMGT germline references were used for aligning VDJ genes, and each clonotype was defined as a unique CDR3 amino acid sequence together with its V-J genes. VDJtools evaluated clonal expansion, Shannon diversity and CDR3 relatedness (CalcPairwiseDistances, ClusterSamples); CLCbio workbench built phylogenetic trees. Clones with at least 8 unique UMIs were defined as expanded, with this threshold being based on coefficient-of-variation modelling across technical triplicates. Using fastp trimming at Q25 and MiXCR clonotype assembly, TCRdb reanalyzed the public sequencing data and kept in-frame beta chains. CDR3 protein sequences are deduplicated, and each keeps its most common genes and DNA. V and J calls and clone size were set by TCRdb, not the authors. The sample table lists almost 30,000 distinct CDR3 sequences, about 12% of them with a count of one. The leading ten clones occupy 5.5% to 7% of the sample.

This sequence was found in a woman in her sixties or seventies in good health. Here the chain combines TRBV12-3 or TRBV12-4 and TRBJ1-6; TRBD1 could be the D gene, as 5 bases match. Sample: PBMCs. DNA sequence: TGTGCCAGCAGTTTCGAGGGGAGTTCGGCCCTCCACTTT. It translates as CASSFEGSSALHF.